The 5 T cell receptor beta chains reported below all come from one sample, sequenced in a study of long-term antiretroviral therapy in people with HIV. Investigators performed immunoSEQ version v3.0 at survey level. Assay: immunoSEQ multiplex PCR; the TCRdb copy retains only in-frame clones and omits some. Counted here are around 15,000 clones, around 84% occurring once; the ten biggest clones make up roughly 8.4%. The material sequenced was unsorted PBMCs, taken 0.1 years after starting antiretroviral therapy. Source of these receptors: a man aged 18-30 years with HIV.

The chain is built from TRBV27 and TRBJ1-5; perhaps TRBD1 as D (5 bases). Trimming shortened V by 5 bases and J by 7 bases, and 18 bases separated the two germline ends. This CDR3 comprises 15 residues. Germline CDR1 is MNHEY and CDR2 is SMNVEV (reference sequence). The CDR3 sequence: CASSTRQSEFQPQHF. The CDR3 nucleotides are TGTGCCAGCAGTACCCGACAGAGCGAGTTCCAGCCCCAGCATTTT.

V is TRBV30 and J is TRBJ2-1, with D hard to call. The CDR3 runs 12 residues. Trimming cost V 0 bases and J 5 bases, with 5 bases left between them. The germline V gene encodes CDR1 GTSNPN and CDR2 SVGIG (reference sequence). CDR3 in DNA: TGTGCCTGGAGTGTTATGAACAATGAGCAGTTCTTC. Translated, it gives CAWSVMNNEQFF.

CDR3: CATSRGVPPYEQYF. The CDR3 region has the DNA TGTGCCACCAGCAGAGGGGTCCCTCCCTACGAGCAGTACTTC. The gene calls are TRBV15 and TRBJ2-7, with no clear D. Germline CDR1 and CDR2: LNHNV and YYDKDF (reference sequence). The length of the CDR3 is 14 residues. V was shortened by 1 base and J by 2 bases, with 9 bases between the two germline ends.

The chain combines TRBV11-2 with TRBJ1-2; 7 nucleotides match TRBD1. The CDR3 extends over 18 amino acids. V trimming: 2 bases; J trimming: 0 bases; junction bases outside the gene matches: 12. Germline V CDR1 and CDR2: SGHAT, FQNNGV. The chain's CDR3 is CASSLRGDRRDSNYGYTF. The CDR3, as DNA: TGTGCCAGCAGCTTAAGGGGGGACAGAAGAGATTCTAACTATGGCTACACCTTC.

This clone was counted a single time. The chain recombines TRBV7-9 with TRBJ1-1, with a weak D call TRBD1 (5 bases). The germline gives CDR1 SEHNR, CDR2 FQNEAQ (reference sequence). This CDR3 has 15 residues. The V gene lost 2 bases and the J gene lost 1 base, with 11 bases spanning the gap. The CDR3 nucleotides are TGTGCCAGCAGCTTAATTGGGGGATCGAACACTGAAGCTTTCTTT. Translation gives CASSLIGGSNTEAFF.